These 7 T cell receptor beta chains were all obtained from the same sample, sequenced in a study of T cells in Graves' hyperthyroidism and ophthalmopathy. Amplified regions were TCR beta CDR3 sequences from RNA transcripts. First-round RT-PCR targeting the TCR CDR3 was performed with the HTBI primer set. TCRdb called the multiplex PCR reads again in MiXCR, with one record for every CDR3 protein. The sample carries some 800,000 distinct CDR3 sequences, 38% recorded once. The source material was blood. The source is a man aged 18 to 30 with Graves' hyperthyroidism.

The chain carries TRBV6-6 and TRBJ2-7; TRBD2 matches 8 bases. Germline CDR1 reads MNHNY; CDR2 reads SVGAGI (reference sequence). This CDR3 contains 13 residues. The V segment lost 6 bases and the J segment 11 bases; nucleotides outside the gene matches: 12. The CDR3 bases are TGTGCCAGCAGACCCCCGGGGGGGGACAAGGAGTACTTC. Its protein product is CASRPPGGDKEYF.

To note about this clonotype: It may be a read error: a sequence one base away is much more abundant. The rearrangement links TRBV7-9 to TRBJ2-2; D perhaps matches TRBD1 (5 bases). Germline lookup yields CDR1 SEHNR and CDR2 FQNEAQ (reference sequence). This CDR3 is 14 amino acids long. The V and J ends lost 2 bases and 3 bases respectively, with 7 bases between them. DNA for the CDR3: TGTGCCAGCAGCTTAATGGGGCACACCGGGGAGCTGTTTTTT. It specifies CASSLMGHTGELFF. The whole variable domain, filled in from reference TRBV7-9 and TRBJ2-2, reads DTGVSQNPRHKITKRGQNVTFRCDPISEHNRLYWYRQTLGQGPEFLTYFQNEAQLEKSRLLSDRFSAERPKGSFSTLEIQRTEQGDSAMYLCASSLMGHTGELFFGEGSRLTVL.

This clonotype was seen many times. The chain has TRBV7-6 and TRBJ2-2, with 7 bases identical to TRBD1. CDR3 size: 17 residues. Germline lookup yields CDR1 SGHVS and CDR2 FNYEAQ. J was trimmed by 5 bases and V by 1 base; bases with no gene match: 10. The CDR3 DNA reads as TGTGCCAGCAGCTTAGGGCCCGGGACAGTCTTGACCGGGGAGCTGTTTTTT. Encoded protein: CASSLGPGTVLTGELFF.

This clonotype has only a few counts. V gene TRBV19 combines with J gene TRBJ1-1, with D uncertain. Germline V CDR1 and CDR2: LNHDA, SQIVND (reference sequence). CDR3 length: 14 amino acids. V was cut by 3 bases and J by 5 bases, with 13 bases left in between. This CDR3 is CASSMPGLGTEAFF. The CDR3, as DNA: TGTGCCAGTAGTATGCCGGGTCTTGGGACTGAAGCTTTCTTT.

This clonotype was seen only once. V and J are TRBV10-1 and TRBJ2-7, with TRBD1 identical over 7 bases. The CDR3 spans 13 residues. CDR1 and CDR2 (germline): WNHNN, SYGVQD (reference sequence). Trimming took 8 bases from V and 4 from J; bases not matched to a gene: 8. The CDR3 coding sequence is TGCGCCAGCGCCTATCGGGACAGTTACGAGCAGTACTTC. Protein product: CASAYRDSYEQYF.

In this sample, this clonotype turned up many times. The CDR3: CASSIALHSLPQPQHF. CDR3 DNA sequence: TGTGCCAGTAGTATAGCCCTCCACAGCCTACCTCAGCCCCAGCATTTT. This chain connects TRBV19 to TRBJ1-5; no clear D gene. CDR3 length: 16 residues. From germline, CDR1 is LNHDA and CDR2 SQIVND (reference sequence). The V end lost 1 base, the J end lost 6 bases, and 16 bases lay between the germline ends.

The rearrangement joins TRBV7-2 to TRBJ2-5; D is unresolved. Per the germline V gene, CDR1 is SGHTA and CDR2 is FQGNSA. Trimming left V 1 base short and J 3 bases short, with 9 bases between. This CDR3 spans 14 amino acids. DNA of the CDR3: TGTGCCAGCAGCTTAGGGAGTTGTAAAGAGACCCAGTACTTC. It codes for CASSLGSCKETQYF. Drawing the rest from reference TRBV7-2 and TRBJ2-5, the complete variable domain is GAGVSQSPSNKVTEKGKDVELRCDPISGHTALYWYRQSLGQGLEFLIYFQGNSAPDKSGLPSDRFSAERTGGSVSTLTIQRTQQEDSAVYLCASSLGSCKETQYFGPGTRLLVL.